These T cell receptor beta chains were read from a single sample in a study of cytomegalovirus exposure and HLA in healthy donors. Libraries were prepared by immunoSEQ multiplex PCR; TCRdb keeps only in-frame clonotypes and omits some of them. The repertoire consists of approximately 160,000 clones, with roughly 80% occurring once and the leading ten covering 1.9%. The material sequenced was PBMCs. The source is a human donor in good health. CDR3s leave out the opening cysteine and the closing phenylalanine or tryptophan. Fields, in order: D gene, J gene, clone size, V gene, CDR3 protein. A D gene is named only where the DNA matches it firmly. Size is stated for part of the rows, as once, few or many counts, or as a class when the clone is expanded.

NA,TRBJ2-7,NA,TRBV6-5,ASSPGTHYEQY
TRBD1,TRBJ2-4,NA,TRBV7-6,ASSVGTGQNIQY
TRBD2,TRBJ2-1,NA,TRBV19,ASRLAGAKNEQF
TRBD1,TRBJ2-3,NA,TRBV5-1,ASSLVLWTGTHTDTQY
TRBD1,TRBJ2-1,once,TRBV12-5,ASGFNRDRARNEQF
TRBD1,TRBJ2-1,NA,TRBV27,ASSLWIGQGHNEQF
TRBD1,TRBJ1-1,few,TRBV18,ASSPLTMDRATEAF
NA,TRBJ2-7,NA,TRBV6-5,ASSYEALREQY
NA,TRBJ1-5,NA,TRBV5-5,ASSAGRSNQPQH
TRBD1,TRBJ2-1,NA,TRBV27,ASRTGTVQF
NA,TRBJ1-1,NA,TRBV5-1,ASSWGQNTEAF
NA,TRBJ2-7,NA,TRBV10-3,AIRDSPSSYEQY
NA,TRBJ1-2,NA,TRBV7-2,ASSLGLNGYT
TRBD1,TRBJ1-1,NA,TRBV19,ASIDERTGSTEAF
NA,TRBJ2-7,NA,TRBV7-2,ASSLARLQAYEQY
TRBD2,TRBJ2-3,NA,TRBV10-1,ASSATGGRPDTQY
NA,TRBJ1-5,NA,TRBV7-9,ASSFSMEENQPQH
NA,TRBJ1-1,NA,TRBV19,ASSIEPYRGTEAF
NA,TRBJ1-1,NA,TRBV7-2,ASSFPPGINTEAF
NA,TRBJ1-1,NA,TRBV30,AWSLPSEAF
TRBD1,TRBJ2-5,NA,TRBV5-6,ASSLGQLQETQY
TRBD1,TRBJ2-5,NA,TRBV7-7,ASSPGTEETQY
NA,TRBJ1-1,NA,TRBV4-3,ASSQDIGTEAF
TRBD1,TRBJ2-7,NA,TRBV7-6,ASSLESQGREQY
TRBD1,TRBJ2-2,NA,TRBV4-3,ASSQDWSGQGNTGELF
TRBD2,TRBJ2-1,few,TRBV29-1,RWRLAGVEQF